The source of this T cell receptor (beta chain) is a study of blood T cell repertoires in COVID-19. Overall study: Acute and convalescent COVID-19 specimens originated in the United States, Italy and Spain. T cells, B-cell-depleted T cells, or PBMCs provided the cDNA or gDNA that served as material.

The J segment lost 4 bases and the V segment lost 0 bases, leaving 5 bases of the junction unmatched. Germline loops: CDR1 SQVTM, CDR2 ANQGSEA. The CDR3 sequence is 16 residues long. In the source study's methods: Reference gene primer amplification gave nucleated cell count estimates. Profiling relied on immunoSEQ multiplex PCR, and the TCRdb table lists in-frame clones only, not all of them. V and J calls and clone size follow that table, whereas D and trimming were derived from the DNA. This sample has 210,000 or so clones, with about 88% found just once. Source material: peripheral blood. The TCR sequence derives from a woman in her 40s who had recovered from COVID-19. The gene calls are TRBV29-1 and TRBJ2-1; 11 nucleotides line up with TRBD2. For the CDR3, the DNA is TGCAGCGTTGAAGATAGCGGGAGGGAAACTTACAATGAGCAGTTCTTC. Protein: CSVEDSGRETYNEQFF.